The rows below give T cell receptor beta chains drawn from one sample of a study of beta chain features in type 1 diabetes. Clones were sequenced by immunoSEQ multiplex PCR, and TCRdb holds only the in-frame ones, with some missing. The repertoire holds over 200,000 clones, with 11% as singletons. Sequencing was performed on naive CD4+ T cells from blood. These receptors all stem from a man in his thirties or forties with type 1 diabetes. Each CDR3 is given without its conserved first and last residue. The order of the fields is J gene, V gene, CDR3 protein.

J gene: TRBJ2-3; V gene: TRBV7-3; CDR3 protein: ASSPGLAGDTQY
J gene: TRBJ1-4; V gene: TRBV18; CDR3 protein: ASSPQQGATNEKLF
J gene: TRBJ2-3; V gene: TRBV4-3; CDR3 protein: ASSQGAGVTDTQY
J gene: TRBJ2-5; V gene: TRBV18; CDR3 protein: ASSPRTGPETQY
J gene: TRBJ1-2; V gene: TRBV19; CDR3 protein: ASSRDTSYGYT
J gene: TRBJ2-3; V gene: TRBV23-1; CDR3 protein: ASLSRGQDSTDTQY
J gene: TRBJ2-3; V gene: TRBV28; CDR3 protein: AGGGGDTQY
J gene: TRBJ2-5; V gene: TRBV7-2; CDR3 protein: ASSFFGLAGETQY
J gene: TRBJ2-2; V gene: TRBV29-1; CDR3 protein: SVVRYTGELF
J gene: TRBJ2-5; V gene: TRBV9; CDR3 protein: ASSAAGSSGGTQY
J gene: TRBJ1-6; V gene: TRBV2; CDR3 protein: AGSGTVNYNSPLH